Below, 3 T cell receptor beta chains from the same sample are listed, as sequenced in a study of OX40 agonist ivuxolimab in advanced cancers. Clones were sequenced by immunoSEQ multiplex PCR, and TCRdb holds only the in-frame ones, with some missing. The data contain roughly 70,000 clones, approximately 78% of them singletons. Here the sequenced sample was CD4+ or CD8+ T cells sorted from blood, taken in a trial of the OX40 agonist ivuxolimab. The receptor source for this set is an adult with an advanced solid tumor such as melanoma, head and neck, liver or kidney cancer.

The sample holds many counts of this clone. The V and J genes are TRBV11-2 and TRBJ1-4, with D possibly matching TRBD1 (5 bases). V was pared by 5 bases and J by 7 bases, with 17 bases between. The CDR3 covers 15 residues. The germline CDR1 and CDR2 sequences are SGHAT and FQNNGV. The CDR3 sequence: CASSPLGGWGEKLFF. In DNA form, the CDR3 reads TGTGCCAGCAGCCCCTTGGGGGGATGGGGTGAAAAACTGTTTTTT.

Worth noting for this clone: The sample contains more than one DNA sequence encoding this CDR3. The gene calls are TRBV15 and TRBJ1-5, with 10 nucleotides matching TRBD1. Per germline, CDR1 LNHNV and CDR2 YYDKDF (reference sequence). This CDR3 comprises 15 residues. With 6 bases clipped from V and 5 bases from J, the junction kept 7 bases outside the gene matches. CDR3 in amino acids: CATSRPGQGYQPQHF. The CDR3 DNA reads TGTGCCACCAGTAGGCCGGGACAGGGGTATCAGCCCCAGCATTTT.

The rearrangement links TRBV5-4 to TRBJ2-3, with D tentatively TRBD1 or TRBD2 (6 bases each). This CDR3 has 14 amino acids. Germline V lookup: CDR1 SGHNT, CDR2 YYREEE (reference sequence). V was clipped by 7 bases and J by 4 bases, with 16 bases between them. The CDR3 DNA sequence: TGTGCCAGCGAACGGAGGGGGAAAGCAGATACGCAGTATTTT. Translation gives CASERRGKADTQYF.